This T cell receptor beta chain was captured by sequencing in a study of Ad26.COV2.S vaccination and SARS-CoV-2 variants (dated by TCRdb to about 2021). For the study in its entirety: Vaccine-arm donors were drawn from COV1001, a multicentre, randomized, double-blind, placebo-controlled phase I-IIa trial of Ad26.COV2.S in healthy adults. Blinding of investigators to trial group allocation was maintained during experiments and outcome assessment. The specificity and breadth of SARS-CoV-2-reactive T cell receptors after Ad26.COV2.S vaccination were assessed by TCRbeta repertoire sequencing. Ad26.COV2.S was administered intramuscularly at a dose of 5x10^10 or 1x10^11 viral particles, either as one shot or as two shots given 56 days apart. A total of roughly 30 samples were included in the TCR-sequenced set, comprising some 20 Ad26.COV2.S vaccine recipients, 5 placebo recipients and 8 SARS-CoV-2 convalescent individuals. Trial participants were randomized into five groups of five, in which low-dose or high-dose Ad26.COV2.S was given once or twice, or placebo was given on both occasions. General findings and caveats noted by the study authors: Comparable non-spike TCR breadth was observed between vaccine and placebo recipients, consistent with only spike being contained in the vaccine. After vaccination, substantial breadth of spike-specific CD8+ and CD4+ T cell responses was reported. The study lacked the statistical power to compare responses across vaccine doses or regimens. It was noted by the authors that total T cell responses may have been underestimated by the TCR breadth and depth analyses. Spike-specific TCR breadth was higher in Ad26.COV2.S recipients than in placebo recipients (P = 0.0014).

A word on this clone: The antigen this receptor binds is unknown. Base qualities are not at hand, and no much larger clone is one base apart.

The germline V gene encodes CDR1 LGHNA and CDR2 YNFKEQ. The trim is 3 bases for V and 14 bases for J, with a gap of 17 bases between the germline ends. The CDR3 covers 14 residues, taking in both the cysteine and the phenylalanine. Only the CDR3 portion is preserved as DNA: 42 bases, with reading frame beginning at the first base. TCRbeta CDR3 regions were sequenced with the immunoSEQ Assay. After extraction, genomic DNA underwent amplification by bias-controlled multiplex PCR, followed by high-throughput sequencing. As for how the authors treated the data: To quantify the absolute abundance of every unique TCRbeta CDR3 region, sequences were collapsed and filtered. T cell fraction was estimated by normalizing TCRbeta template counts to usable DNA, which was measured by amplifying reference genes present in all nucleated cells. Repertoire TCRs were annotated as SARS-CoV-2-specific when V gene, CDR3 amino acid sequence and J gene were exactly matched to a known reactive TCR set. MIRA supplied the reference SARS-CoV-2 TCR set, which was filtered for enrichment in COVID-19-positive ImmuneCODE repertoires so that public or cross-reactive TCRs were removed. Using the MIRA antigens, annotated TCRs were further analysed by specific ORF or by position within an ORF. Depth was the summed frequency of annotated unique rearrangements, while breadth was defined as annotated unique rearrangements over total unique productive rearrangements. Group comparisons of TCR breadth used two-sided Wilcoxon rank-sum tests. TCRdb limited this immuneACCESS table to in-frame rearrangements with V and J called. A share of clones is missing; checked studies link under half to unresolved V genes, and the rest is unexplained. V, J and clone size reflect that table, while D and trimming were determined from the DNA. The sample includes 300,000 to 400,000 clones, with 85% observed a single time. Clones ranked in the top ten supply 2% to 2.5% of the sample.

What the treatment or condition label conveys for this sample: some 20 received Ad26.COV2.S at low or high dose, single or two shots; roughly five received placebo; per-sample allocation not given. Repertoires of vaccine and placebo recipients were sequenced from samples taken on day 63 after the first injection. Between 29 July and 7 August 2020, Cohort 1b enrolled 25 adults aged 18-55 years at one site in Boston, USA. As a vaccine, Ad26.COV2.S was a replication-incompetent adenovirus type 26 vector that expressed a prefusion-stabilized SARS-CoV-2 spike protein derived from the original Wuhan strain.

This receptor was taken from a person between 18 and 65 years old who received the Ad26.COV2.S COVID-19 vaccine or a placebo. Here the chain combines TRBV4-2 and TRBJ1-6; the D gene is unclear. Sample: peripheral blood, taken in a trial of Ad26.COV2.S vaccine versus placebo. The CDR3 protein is CASSQVGDEFTLHF. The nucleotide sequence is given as TGTGCCAGCAGCCAGGTTGGGGATGAATTCACCCTCCACTTT.